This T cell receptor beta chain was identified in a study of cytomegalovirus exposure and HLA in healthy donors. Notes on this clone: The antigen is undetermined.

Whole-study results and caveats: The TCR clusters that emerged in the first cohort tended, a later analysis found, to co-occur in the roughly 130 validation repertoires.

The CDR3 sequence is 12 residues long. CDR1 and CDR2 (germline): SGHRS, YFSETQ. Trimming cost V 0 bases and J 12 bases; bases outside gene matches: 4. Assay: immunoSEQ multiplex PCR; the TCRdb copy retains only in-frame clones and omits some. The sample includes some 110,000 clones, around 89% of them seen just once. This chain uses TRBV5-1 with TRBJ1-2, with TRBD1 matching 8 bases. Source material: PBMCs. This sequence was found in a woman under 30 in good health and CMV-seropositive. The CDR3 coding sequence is TGCGCCAGCAGCTTGGGACAGGGGAAAGACACCTTC. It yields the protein CASSLGQGKDTF.